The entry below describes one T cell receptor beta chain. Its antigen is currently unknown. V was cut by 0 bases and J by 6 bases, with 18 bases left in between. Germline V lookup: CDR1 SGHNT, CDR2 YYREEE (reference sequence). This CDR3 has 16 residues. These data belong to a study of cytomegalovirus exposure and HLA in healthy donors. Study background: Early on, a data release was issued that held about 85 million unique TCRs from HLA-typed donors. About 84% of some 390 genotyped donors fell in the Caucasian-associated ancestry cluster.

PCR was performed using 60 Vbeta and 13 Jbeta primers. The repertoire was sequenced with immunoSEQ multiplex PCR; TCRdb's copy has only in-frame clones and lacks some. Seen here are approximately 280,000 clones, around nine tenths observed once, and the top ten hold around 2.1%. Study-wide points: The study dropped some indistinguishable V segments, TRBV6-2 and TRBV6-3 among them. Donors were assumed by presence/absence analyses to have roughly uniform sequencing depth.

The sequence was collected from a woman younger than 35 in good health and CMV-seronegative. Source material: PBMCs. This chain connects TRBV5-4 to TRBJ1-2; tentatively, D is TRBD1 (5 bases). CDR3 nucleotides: TGTGCCAGCAGCTTGGGTCGGGGGGTCCGTGAAAATGGCTACACCTTC. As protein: CASSLGRGVRENGYTF.